This T cell receptor beta chain was sequenced for a study of T cell responses to AZD1222 COVID-19 vaccine. Overall study: Pooling was applied to second doses at about 4 or about 12 weeks.

This clone has just one count. The antigen is unknown. Study-wide findings and caveats: Two doses of AZD1222 preceded a rise in Spike-specific TCR breadth and depth. In all cases, repertoires were sampled only after the peak T cell response.

TCRdb keeps only in-frame clones here, not all; method: immunoSEQ multiplex PCR. The sample includes 100,000 or so clones, roughly nine tenths of them seen just once. This sequence originates from an adult in good health. The source was peripheral blood, collected on day 0 of AZD1222 vaccination.

The CDR3 DNA is TGTGCCAGCAGTGTCGATAGCGGACGCTTCAGCTCCTACAATGAGCAGTTCTTC. Encoded protein: CASSVDSGRFSSYNEQFF. The gene calls are TRBV2 and TRBJ2-1; possibly TRBD2 for D (6 bases). The V gene lost 4 bases and the J gene lost 0 bases, with 19 bases spanning the gap. The CDR3 runs to 18 residues. Germline values: CDR1 SNHLY, CDR2 FYNNEI.